A single sample gave rise to the 23 T cell receptor beta chains below, sequenced in a study of identical twins. Using its own MiXCR run on the 5' RACE reads, TCRdb lists one record per CDR3 protein. The table has 1.5 million to 2 million distinct CDR3 sequences, around 29% seen once; the top ten hold under 0.35%. Sequenced sample: cord blood. The source is a newborn girl in good health.

This clonotype was seen a handful of times. The chain has TRBV4-2 and TRBJ2-1; D not certain. Germline values: CDR1 LGHNA, CDR2 YNFKEQ. V lost 1 base, J lost 0 bases, and 10 bases lay in between. This CDR3 has 16 residues. The CDR3 DNA reads TGTGCCAGCAGCCAAGCGGACCTGAGCTCCTACAATGAGCAGTTCTTC. Amino acids: CASSQADLSSYNEQFF.

This clonotype was seen only a few times. J is TRBJ1-3 and V is TRBV7-9; D uncertain. Germline CDR1 SEHNR, CDR2 FQNEAQ (reference sequence). The germline V and J ends were trimmed by 6 bases and 0 bases, with 9 bases remaining between them. CDR3 length: 14 amino acids. The CDR3 here is CASSLGFSGNTIYF. The DNA for the CDR3 is TGTGCCAGCAGTTTGGGATTCTCTGGAAACACCATATATTTT.

CDR3 DNA sequence: TGTGCCATCAGTGGGACTAGCGGGAGGGCCGGCAATGAGCAGTTCTTC. Its translation is CAISGTSGRAGNEQFF. This rearrangement joins TRBV10-3 to TRBJ2-1; 15 bases agree with TRBD2. The CDR3 length is 16 residues. CDR1 is ENHRY, CDR2 SYGVKD, per germline. J gave up 6 bases and V 4 bases, and 4 bases lay outside the gene matches.

This chain uses TRBV28 with TRBJ2-1; D might be TRBD2 (6 bases). The end of the DNA is better explained by TRBJ2-7, so the J call may be wrong. Germline CDR1 and CDR2: MDHEN and SYDVKM. The CDR3 has 18 amino acids. CDR3 coding DNA: TGTGCCAGCAGTTGGGCTCTCAGGACTATTGACCTATACAATGAGCAGTACTTC. It codes for CASSWALRTIDLYNEQYF.

This clonotype was observed a handful of times. This chain links TRBV20-1 with TRBJ2-7, with 7 bases identical to TRBD2. Germline lookup yields CDR1 DFQATT and CDR2 SNEGSKA (reference sequence). The ends lost 1 base at V and 8 bases at J; junction bases unmatched: 8. The CDR3 extends over 13 amino acids. The CDR3: CSARVAGSFQQYF. The CDR3 DNA is TGCAGTGCTAGAGTAGCGGGCTCTTTCCAGCAGTACTTC.

The J gene is TRBJ2-4, the V gene TRBV9; D may be TRBD2 (5 bases). The germline V gene has CDR1 SGDLS and CDR2 YYNGEE. The CDR3 is 15 residues long. The ends were cut back, 0 bases at V and 2 bases at J, with 9 bases in the middle. The CDR3 spells CASSVGGLTKNIQYF. The CDR3 DNA follows: TGTGCCAGCAGCGTAGGAGGGCTTACCAAAAACATTCAGTACTTC.

There are many counts of this clonotype. The chain employs TRBV6-5 and TRBJ1-2; D uncertain. The germline V and J ends were trimmed by 2 bases and 1 base, with 20 bases remaining between them. Germline V CDR1 and CDR2: MNHEY, SVGAGI. The CDR3 has 18 residues. This chain's CDR3 is CASSYDVLSGDGNYGYTF. Here the CDR3 DNA reads TGTGCCAGCAGTTACGATGTTCTGAGTGGAGATGGTAACTATGGCTACACCTTC.

The chain links TRBV12-3 or TRBV12-4 to TRBJ2-1, with TRBD2 identical over 10 bases. The CDR3 runs 17 residues. V gave up 7 bases and J gave up 9 bases; unmatched junction bases: 18. The CDR3 sequence: CASTHTGLAGVRGEQFF. The CDR3 coding sequence is TGTGCCAGCACCCACACCGGGCTAGCGGGAGTTAGGGGTGAGCAGTTCTTC.

V and J are TRBV13 and TRBJ1-4, with D uncertain. The CDR3 consists of 15 residues. Between the trimmed V and J ends, which lost 0 bases and 0 bases, there was a span of 5 bases. Germline V lookup: CDR1 PRHDT, CDR2 FYEKMQ (reference sequence). DNA of the CDR3: TGTGCCAGCAGCTTAGGGCATGCAACTAATGAAAAACTGTTTTTT. It is translated as CASSLGHATNEKLFF.

The gene calls are TRBV18 and TRBJ1-4; D is ambiguous. Germline-derived CDR1 and CDR2 are KGHSH and LQKENI. This CDR3 has 17 amino acids. The V end was cut by 4 bases, the J end by 0 bases, with 15 bases between. The CDR3 loop reads CASSRGDVVATNEKLFF. DNA of the CDR3: TGTGCCAGCTCACGTGGCGACGTCGTCGCAACTAATGAAAAACTGTTTTTT.

A remark on this clonotype: A much larger clone differs from this one at a single base, so this may be a read error. The CDR3 reads CASSLGTSGGHNEQFF. The CDR3 DNA reads as TGTGCCAGCAGTTTAGGGACTAGCGGGGGCCACAATGAGCAGTTCTTC. V is TRBV12-3 or TRBV12-4 and J is TRBJ2-1; TRBD2 agrees at 13 bases. V was pared by 1 base and J by 5 bases, with 2 bases of the junction left unmatched. The CDR3 has 16 residues.

This sequence joins TRBV6-1 and TRBJ1-1; D is unresolved. This CDR3 spans 12 amino acids. Germline CDR1 and CDR2: MNHNS and SASEGT. V was cut by 6 bases and J by 4 bases, with 9 bases left in between. CDR3 nucleotides: TGTGCCAGCAGGGTAGGACTCACTGAAGCTTTCTTT. This translates into CASRVGLTEAFF.

This clonotype has just a few counts. The CDR3 DNA reads as TGCAGTGCTAACCTCGTAGGCTACGAGCAGTACTTC. As protein: CSANLVGYEQYF. The chain recombines TRBV20-1 with TRBJ2-7; no clear D gene. The CDR3 runs 12 residues. Trimming removed 4 bases from V and 3 bases from J, with 10 bases in between. Germline CDR1 is DFQATT and CDR2 is SNEGSKA (reference sequence).

The gene calls are TRBV7-2 and TRBJ2-3; TRBD2 aligns across 15 bases. CDR3 length: 18 residues. V shed 2 bases and J 8 bases; nucleotides not matched to a gene: 11. Looked up from germline, CDR1 is SGHTA and CDR2 is FQGNSA. The CDR3 DNA follows: TGTGCCAGCAGCTTATTCGGACTAGCGGGAGGGCCAGCGGGTACGCAGTATTTT. This translates into CASSLFGLAGGPAGTQYF.

Details on this clonotype: It may be a read error: a sequence one base away is much more abundant. The V and J genes are TRBV15 and TRBJ1-2; 10 bases fit TRBD1. CDR3 length: 15 residues. V shed 0 bases, J shed 8 bases, and the junction held 6 bases outside the gene matches. Germline values: CDR1 LNHNV, CDR2 YYDKDF (reference sequence). The CDR3 region is CATSRDLGQGVGYTF. The CDR3 region has the DNA TGTGCCACCAGCAGAGATCTTGGACAGGGGGTGGGCTACACCTTC.

The V and J genes are TRBV4-1 and TRBJ2-2; TRBD1 matches 9 bases. V dropped 6 bases and J dropped 5; count of bases not matched to a gene: 4. The CDR3 is 14 residues long. Per the germline V gene, CDR1 is MGHRA and CDR2 is YSYEKL. The CDR3 is CASRLQGATGELFF. In DNA form, the CDR3 reads TGCGCCAGCAGACTACAGGGGGCGACCGGGGAGCTGTTTTTT.

A few counts support this clonotype. This chain links TRBV27 with TRBJ2-1, with D maybe TRBD1 (5 bases). Per the germline V gene, CDR1 is MNHEY and CDR2 is SMNVEV (reference sequence). The CDR3 spans 12 residues. V was cut by 11 bases and J by 10 bases, with 18 bases left in between. The CDR3 DNA reads TGTGCCGGCTCACAGGCGGCTAGGGAGCAGTTCTTC. Translation gives CAGSQAAREQFF.

Concerning this clonotype: A much more abundant neighbour one base away suggests this may be a read error. The V gene is TRBV12-3 or TRBV12-4, the J gene TRBJ2-5; 10 nucleotides agree with TRBD2. The J segment lost 11 bases and the V segment lost 6 bases, leaving 15 bases of the junction unmatched. The CDR3 consists of 15 residues. CDR3 DNA sequence: TGTGCCAGCAGGGAACTAGCGGGGTTATACAATGAGCAGTACTTC. Translation: CASRELAGLYNEQYF.

Note on this clonotype: One junction end disagrees with the germline gene, perhaps due to a read error. This chain uses TRBV29-1 with TRBJ2-1; 10 positions match TRBD2. Germline V gene lookup returns CDR1 SQVTM and CDR2 ANQGSEA. The CDR3 sequence is 17 residues long. CDR3 coding DNA: TGCAGCGTTGAAGTACTAGCGGGGCAACGCATCTACGATGAGCAGTTCTTC. It yields the protein CSVEVLAGQRIYDEQFF.

This clonotype has just a few counts. The chain carries TRBV5-4 and TRBJ2-1; 7 bases align to TRBD1. Germline V CDR1 and CDR2: SGHNT, YYREEE (reference sequence). V dropped 4 bases and J dropped 2; count of bases not matched to a gene: 6. The CDR3 spans 15 residues. The CDR3 nucleotides read TGTGCCAGCAGCCCAGGACAGGACCCCTACAATGAGCAGTTCTTC. Translation: CASSPGQDPYNEQFF.

The sample holds a few counts of this clonotype. The J gene is TRBJ2-1, the V gene TRBV20-1; 8 bases are shared with TRBD2. V was pared by 6 bases and J by 5 bases, with 9 bases of the junction left unmatched. CDR1 and CDR2 (germline): DFQATT, SNEGSKA (reference sequence). CDR3 length: 14 residues. CDR3 residues: CSASKRGKDNEQFF. DNA of the CDR3: TGCAGTGCCTCGAAGCGGGGGAAGGACAATGAGCAGTTCTTC.

J is TRBJ2-3 and V is TRBV12-3 or TRBV12-4; D is perhaps TRBD2 (6 bases). Trimming took off 8 bases at V and 5 bases at J, with 17 bases between the two ends. This CDR3 is 14 amino acids long. The CDR3 spells CASARTIGIDTQYF. DNA for the CDR3: TGTGCCAGCGCCCGGACTATCGGAATAGATACGCAGTATTTT.

The chain carries TRBV28 and TRBJ2-1; 8 positions match TRBD2. CDR1 MDHEN and CDR2 SYDVKM come from the germline V gene. The CDR3 contains 14 residues. Unmatched junction bases numbered 7, after V lost 6 bases and J lost 6 bases. The DNA for the CDR3 is TGTGCCAGCAGCCTAACTAGCGGTTGCAATGAGCAGTTCTTC. Protein sequence: CASSLTSGCNEQFF.